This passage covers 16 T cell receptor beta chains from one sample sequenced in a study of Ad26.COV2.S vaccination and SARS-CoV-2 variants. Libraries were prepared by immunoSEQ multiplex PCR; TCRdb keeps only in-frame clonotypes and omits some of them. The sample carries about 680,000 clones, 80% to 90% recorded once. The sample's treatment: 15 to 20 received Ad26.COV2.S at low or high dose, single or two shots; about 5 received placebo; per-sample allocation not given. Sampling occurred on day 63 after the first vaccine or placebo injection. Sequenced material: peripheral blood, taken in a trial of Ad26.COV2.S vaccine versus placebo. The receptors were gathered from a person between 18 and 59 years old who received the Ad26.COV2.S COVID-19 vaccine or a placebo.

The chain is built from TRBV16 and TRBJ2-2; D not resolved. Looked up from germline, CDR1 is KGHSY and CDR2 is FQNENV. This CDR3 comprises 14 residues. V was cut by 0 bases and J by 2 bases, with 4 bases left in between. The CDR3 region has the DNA TGTGCCAGCAGCCAATCAGATAACACCGGGGAGCTGTTTTTT. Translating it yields CASSQSDNTGELFF. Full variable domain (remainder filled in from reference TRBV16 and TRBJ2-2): GEEVAQTPKHLVRGEGQKAKLYCAPIKGHSYVFWYQQVLKNEFKFLISFQNENVFDETGMPKERFSAKCLPNSPCSLEIQATKLEDSAVYFCASSQSDNTGELFFGEGSRLTVL.

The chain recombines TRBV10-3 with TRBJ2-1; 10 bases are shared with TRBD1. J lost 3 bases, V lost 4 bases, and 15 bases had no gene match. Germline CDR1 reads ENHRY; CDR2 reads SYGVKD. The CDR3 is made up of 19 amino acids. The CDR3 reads CAISAPGTGVRKGYNEQFF. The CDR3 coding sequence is TGTGCCATCAGTGCCCCCGGGACAGGGGTGCGGAAAGGCTACAATGAGCAGTTCTTC.

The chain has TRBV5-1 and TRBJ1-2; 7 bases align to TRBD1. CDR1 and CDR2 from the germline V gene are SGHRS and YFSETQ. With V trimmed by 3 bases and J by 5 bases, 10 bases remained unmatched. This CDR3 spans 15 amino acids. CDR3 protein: CASSSLPGTEYGYTF. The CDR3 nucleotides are TGCGCCAGCAGCTCTCTCCCCGGGACAGAATATGGCTACACCTTC.

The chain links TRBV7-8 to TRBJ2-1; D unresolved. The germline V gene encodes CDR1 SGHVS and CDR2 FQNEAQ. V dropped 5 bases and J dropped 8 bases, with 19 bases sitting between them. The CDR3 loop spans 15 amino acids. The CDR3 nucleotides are TGTGCCAGCAGCCCCCCCGACCCGGGCGGCGATGAGCAGTTCTTC. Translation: CASSPPDPGGDEQFF.

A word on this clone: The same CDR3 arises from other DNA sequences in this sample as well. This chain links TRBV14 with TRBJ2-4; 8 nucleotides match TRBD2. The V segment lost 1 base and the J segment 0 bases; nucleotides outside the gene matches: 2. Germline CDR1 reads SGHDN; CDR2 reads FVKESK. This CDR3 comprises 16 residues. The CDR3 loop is CASSQAGGLAKNIQYF. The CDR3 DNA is TGTGCCAGCAGCCAAGCGGGGGGGCTAGCCAAAAACATTCAGTACTTC.

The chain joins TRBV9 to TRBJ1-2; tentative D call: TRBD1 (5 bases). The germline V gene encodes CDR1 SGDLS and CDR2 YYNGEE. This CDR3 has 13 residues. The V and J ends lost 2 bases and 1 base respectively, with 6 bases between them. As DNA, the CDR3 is TGTGCCAGCAGCGTCGACAGTAACTATGGCTACACCTTC. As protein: CASSVDSNYGYTF.

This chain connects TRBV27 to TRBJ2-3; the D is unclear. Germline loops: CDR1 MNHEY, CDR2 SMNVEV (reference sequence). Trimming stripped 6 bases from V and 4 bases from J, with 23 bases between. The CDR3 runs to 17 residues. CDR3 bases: TGTGCCAGCAGCATTTCTTGGGCCCGAGAGATCCCAGATACGCAGTATTTT. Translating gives CASSISWAREIPDTQYF.

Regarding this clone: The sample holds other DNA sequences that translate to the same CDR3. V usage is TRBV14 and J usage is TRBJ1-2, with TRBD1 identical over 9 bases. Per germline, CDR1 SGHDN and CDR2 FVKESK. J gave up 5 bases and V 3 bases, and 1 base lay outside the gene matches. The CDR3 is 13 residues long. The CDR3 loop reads CASSQDRGYGYTF. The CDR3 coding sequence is TGTGCCAGCAGCCAGGACAGGGGTTATGGCTACACCTTC.

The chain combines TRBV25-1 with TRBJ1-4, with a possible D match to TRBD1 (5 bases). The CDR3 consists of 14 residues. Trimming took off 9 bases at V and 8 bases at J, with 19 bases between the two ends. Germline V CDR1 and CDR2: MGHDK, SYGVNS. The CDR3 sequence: CASKSRQGDEKLFF. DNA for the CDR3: TGTGCCAGTAAAAGTCGCCAGGGTGACGAAAAACTGTTTTTT. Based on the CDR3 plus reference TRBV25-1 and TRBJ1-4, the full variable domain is EADIYQTPRYLVIGTGKKITLECSQTMGHDKMYWYQQDPGMELHLIHYSYGVNSTEKGDLSSESTVSRIRTEHFPLTLESARPSHTSQYLCASKSRQGDEKLFFGSGTQLSVL.

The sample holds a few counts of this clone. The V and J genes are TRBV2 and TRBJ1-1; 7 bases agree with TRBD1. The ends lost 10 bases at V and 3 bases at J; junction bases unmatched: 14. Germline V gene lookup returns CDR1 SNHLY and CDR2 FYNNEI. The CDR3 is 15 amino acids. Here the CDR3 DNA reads TGTGCCACCGCCGGGACAGACCCCGGGGACACTGAAGCTTTCTTT. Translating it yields CATAGTDPGDTEAFF.

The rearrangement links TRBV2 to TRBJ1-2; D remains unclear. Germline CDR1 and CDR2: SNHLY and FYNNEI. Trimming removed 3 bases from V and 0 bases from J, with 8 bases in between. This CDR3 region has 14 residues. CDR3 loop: CASSEAPPNYGYTF. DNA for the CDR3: TGTGCCAGCAGTGAGGCGCCTCCTAACTATGGCTACACCTTC.

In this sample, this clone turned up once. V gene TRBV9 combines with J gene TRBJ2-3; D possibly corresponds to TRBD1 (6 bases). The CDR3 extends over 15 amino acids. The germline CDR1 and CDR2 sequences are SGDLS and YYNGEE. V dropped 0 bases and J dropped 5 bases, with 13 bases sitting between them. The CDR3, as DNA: TGTGCCAGCAGCGTAGACCCAGGGGTGGAAGATACGCAGTATTTT. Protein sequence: CASSVDPGVEDTQYF.

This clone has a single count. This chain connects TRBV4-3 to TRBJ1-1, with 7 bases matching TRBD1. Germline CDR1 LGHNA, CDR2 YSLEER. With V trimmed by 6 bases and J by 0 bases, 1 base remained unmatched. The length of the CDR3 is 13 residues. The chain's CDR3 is CASRQGMNTEAFF. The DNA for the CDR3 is TGCGCCAGCAGACAGGGGATGAACACTGAAGCTTTCTTT.

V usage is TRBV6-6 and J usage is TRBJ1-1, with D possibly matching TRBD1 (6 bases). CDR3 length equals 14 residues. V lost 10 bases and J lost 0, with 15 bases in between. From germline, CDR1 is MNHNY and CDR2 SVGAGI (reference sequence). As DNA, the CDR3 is TGTGCCATCGGGGGGCGACAGTTGAACACTGAAGCTTTCTTT. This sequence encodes CAIGGRQLNTEAFF.

Written as DNA, the CDR3 is TGCAGCGTTGAAGGTCAGGGCAGCATCAATTACTACAATGAGCAGTTCTTC. Translating gives CSVEGQGSINYYNEQFF. The chain is built from TRBV29-1 and TRBJ2-1; weak D call: TRBD1 (5 bases). Looked up from germline, CDR1 is SQVTM and CDR2 is ANQGSEA. This CDR3 has 17 residues. With 1 base removed from V and 3 bases from J, the gap between germline ends came to 19 bases.

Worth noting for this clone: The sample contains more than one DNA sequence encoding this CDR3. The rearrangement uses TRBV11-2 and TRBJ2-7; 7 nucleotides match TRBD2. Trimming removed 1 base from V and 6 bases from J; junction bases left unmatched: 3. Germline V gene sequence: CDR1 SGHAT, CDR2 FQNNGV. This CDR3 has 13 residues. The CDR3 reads CASSLGEGREQYF. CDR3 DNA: TGTGCCAGCAGCTTAGGGGAGGGGCGCGAGCAGTACTTC.